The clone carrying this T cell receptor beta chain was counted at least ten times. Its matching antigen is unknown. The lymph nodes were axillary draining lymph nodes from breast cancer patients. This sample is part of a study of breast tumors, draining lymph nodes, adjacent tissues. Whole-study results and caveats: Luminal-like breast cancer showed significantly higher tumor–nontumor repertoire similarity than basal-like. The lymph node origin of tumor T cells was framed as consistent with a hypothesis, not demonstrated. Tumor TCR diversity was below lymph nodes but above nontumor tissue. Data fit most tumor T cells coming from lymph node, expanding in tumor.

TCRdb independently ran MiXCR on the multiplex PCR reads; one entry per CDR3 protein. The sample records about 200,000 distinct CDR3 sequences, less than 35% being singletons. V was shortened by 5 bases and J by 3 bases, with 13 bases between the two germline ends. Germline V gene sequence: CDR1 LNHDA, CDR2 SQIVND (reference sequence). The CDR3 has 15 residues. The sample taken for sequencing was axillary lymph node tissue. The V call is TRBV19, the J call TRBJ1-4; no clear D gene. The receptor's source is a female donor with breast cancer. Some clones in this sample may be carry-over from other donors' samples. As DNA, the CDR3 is TGTGCCAGTAGTGAAAGAGGGAGGTCTAATGAAAAACTGTTTTTT. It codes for CASSERGRSNEKLFF. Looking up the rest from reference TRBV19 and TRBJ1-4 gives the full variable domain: DGGITQSPKYLFRKEGQNVTLSCEQNLNHDAMYWYRQDPGQGLRLIYYSQIVNDFQKGDIAEGYSVSREKKESFPLTVTSAQKNPTAFYLCASSERGRSNEKLFFGSGTQLSVL.